A single T cell receptor (beta chain) is shown here with its context. Antigen: not known. TCRdb keeps only in-frame clones here, not all; method: immunoSEQ multiplex PCR. This sample has about 180,000 clones, with approximately 92% found just once. This sample was taken from a study of T cell responses to AZD1222 COVID-19 vaccine. Study findings and constraints: Spike-specific TCR breadth and depth both grew after two AZD1222 doses. Vaccine-associated CD4 TCRs spanned spike, dominant at 160-218 and 743-854. Reportedly, nearly half of unique spike TCRs recognized epitopes outside B.1.351/B.1.1.7 mutations. Sampled repertoires all dated from after the peak T cell response.

This CDR3 has 12 residues. Trimming left V 6 bases short and J 8 bases short, with 13 bases between. The sequence was collected from an adult who received the MenACWY meningococcal vaccine as a control. This chain uses TRBV12-3 or TRBV12-4 with TRBJ1-2; D unclear. The sequencing used peripheral blood, collected 28 days after the second dose of the MenACWY control vaccine. In DNA, the CDR3 is TGTGCCAGCAGCCGGTCTCTTAACGGCTACACCTTC. It encodes CASSRSLNGYTF.